This T cell receptor (beta chain) appears in the sequencing data of a study of blood T cells in healthy people across ages. Each sample had at least 6 million PBMCs isolated. Findings and limits, study-wide: Per million T cells, TCR beta diversity dropped roughly linearly as age increased.

V lost 0 bases and J 7 bases, leaving 12 bases between the germline ends. This CDR3 has 15 amino acids. Germline V gene lookup returns CDR1 SGHTA and CDR2 FQGTGA. This clonotype has only a few counts. Its antigen is currently unknown. Through a sample-barcoded 5' primer and a J-beta primer mix, a second PCR was run for 7 to 11 cycles. TCRdb ran MiXCR on the 5' RACE reads and lists one entry per CDR3 protein. This table holds fewer than 2,000,000 distinct CDR3 sequences, roughly two fifths found once. The TCR originated in a human donor in good health. The chain joins TRBV7-3 to TRBJ2-2; weak D call: TRBD2 (6 bases). The source material was blood. CDR3 in amino acids: CASSLTSGDGGELFF. CDR3 bases: TGTGCCAGCAGCTTAACGTCGGGGGATGGCGGGGAGCTGTTTTTT.